A single sample is the source of the 23 T cell receptor beta chains below, sequenced in a study of blood T cell repertoires in COVID-19 (TCRdb year 2020). The library was built by means of the immunoSEQ multiplex PCR assay. The source is immuneACCESS, and TCRdb retained only in-frame sequences with V and J called. Part of the clones is not carried over; for the studies checked, unresolved V genes explain less than half of this, and the remainder is unexplained. For this sample the table gives approximately 390,000 clones, of which 88% were detected only once. The ten largest clones capture 2% to 2.5% of the sample. The sequenced sample consisted of PBMCs or T cells enriched from blood (not recorded which). Every receptor here comes from a woman aged 40 to 49 with acute COVID-19.

For this clone: The same CDR3 arises from other DNA sequences in this sample as well. The rearrangement joins TRBV27 to TRBJ1-2; D is ambiguous. CDR3 length: 13 residues. CDR1 is MNHEY, CDR2 SMNVEV, per germline (reference sequence). V lost 2 bases to trimming and J lost 4 bases, with 8 bases between them. DNA for the CDR3: TGTGCCAGCAGTTTAAGCGGCCTCTATGGCTACACCTTC. Translated: CASSLSGLYGYTF.

The chain employs TRBV7-6 and TRBJ2-1; 7 positions match TRBD1. CDR1 and CDR2 (germline): SGHVS, FNYEAQ. CDR3 size: 15 residues. With 5 bases clipped from V and 0 bases from J, the junction kept 4 bases outside the gene matches. This CDR3 reads CASSQGVGSYNEQFF. Written as DNA, the CDR3 is TGTGCCAGCAGCCAGGGGGTTGGCTCCTACAATGAGCAGTTCTTC.

Only one count was recorded for this clone. V and J are TRBV29-1 and TRBJ1-4, with D possibly TRBD1 on 5 matching bases. In germline, CDR1 is SQVTM, CDR2 ANQGSEA. V lost 6 bases and J lost 5, with 10 bases in between. CDR3 length: 12 amino acids. The CDR3 reads CSVAGVNEKLFF. The CDR3 nucleotides are TGCAGCGTGGCGGGGGTCAATGAAAAACTGTTTTTT.

This clone was seen just once. The V gene is TRBV27, the J gene TRBJ2-5; D gene ambiguous. Germline loops: CDR1 MNHEY, CDR2 SMNVEV (reference sequence). This CDR3 spans 14 amino acids. V was shortened by 3 bases and J by 5 bases, with 13 bases between the two germline ends. The CDR3 here is CASSLALGWETQYF. The CDR3 DNA reads as TGTGCCAGCAGTTTGGCCCTCGGGTGGGAGACCCAGTACTTC.

The rearrangement uses TRBV15 and TRBJ2-7; D remains unclear. The CDR3 spans 13 residues. Trimming stripped 0 bases from V and 5 bases from J, with 8 bases between. Germline V CDR1 and CDR2: LNHNV, YYDKDF (reference sequence). CDR3 in amino acids: CATSRDPGNEQYF. CDR3 nucleotides: TGTGCCACCAGCAGAGATCCAGGAAACGAGCAGTACTTC.

The chain couples TRBV19 to TRBJ2-3; weak D call: TRBD2 (7 bases). Germline loops: CDR1 LNHDA, CDR2 SQIVND (reference sequence). Trimming took 2 bases from V and 2 from J, leaving 20 bases between them. CDR3 length: 18 amino acids. The CDR3 protein is CASSIRRGANQVTDTQYF. The CDR3 region has the DNA TGTGCCAGTAGTATAAGACGGGGGGCCAACCAAGTCACAGATACGCAGTATTTT.

This rearrangement joins TRBV30 to TRBJ1-2; possible D gene TRBD1, 6 bases. Germline CDR1 and CDR2: GTSNPN and SVGIG (reference sequence). The CDR3 covers 15 residues. Trimming left V 3 bases short and J 4 bases short, with 18 bases between. The CDR3 region has the DNA TGTGCCTGGAGGCAACGGACTGAAGGGGGCTATGGCTACACCTTC. Encoded protein: CAWRQRTEGGYGYTF.

The rearrangement uses TRBV2 and TRBJ2-7; 9 bases are a match to TRBD1. The V gene's germline CDR1 is SNHLY and CDR2 FYNNEI. Trimming removed 7 bases from V and 2 bases from J; junction bases left unmatched: 9. The CDR3 runs to 15 residues. CDR3 DNA: TGTGCCAGCATAACCTTCCGGGACAGGGCCTACGAGCAGTACTTC. It is translated as CASITFRDRAYEQYF. Using reference TRBV2 and TRBJ2-7 for the parts outside the CDR3, the full variable domain is EPEVTQTPSHQVTQMGQEVILRCVPISNHLYFYWYRQILGQKVEFLVSFYNNEISEKSEIFDDQFSVERPDGSNFTLKIRSTKLEDSAMYFCASITFRDRAYEQYFGPGTRLTVT.

The rearrangement joins TRBV9 to TRBJ1-4, with D possibly being TRBD1 (6 bases). Trimming removed 4 bases from V and 4 bases from J, with 8 bases in between. This CDR3 has 13 amino acids. The germline V gene encodes CDR1 SGDLS and CDR2 YYNGEE. The CDR3 region has the DNA TGTGCCAGCAGCAGGGACATTAATGAAAAACTGTTTTTT. It yields the protein CASSRDINEKLFF.

The chain has TRBV5-4 and TRBJ1-4; 7 bases line up with TRBD1. The CDR3 runs to 14 residues. Germline trimming cut 4 bases from V and 8 bases from J; bases unmatched to any gene: 8. Per the germline V gene, CDR1 is SGHNT and CDR2 is YYREEE (reference sequence). CDR3 amino acids: CASSRQVRGEKLFF. The CDR3 nucleotides read TGTGCCAGCAGCAGACAGGTCAGGGGGGAAAAACTGTTTTTT.

The chain links TRBV27 to TRBJ1-3; D gene ambiguous. Looked up from germline, CDR1 is MNHEY and CDR2 is SMNVEV (reference sequence). The CDR3 runs 17 residues. V was clipped by 5 bases and J by 0 bases, with 17 bases between them. CDR3 loop: CASSPTKPRFSGNTIYF. CDR3 sequence (DNA): TGTGCCAGCAGTCCCACAAAACCCAGATTCTCTGGAAACACCATATATTTT.

CDR3 residues: CASSYSNGGVAFF. The CDR3 bases are TGTGCCAGCAGTTACTCTAACGGGGGTGTGGCTTTCTTT. This rearrangement joins TRBV6-5 to TRBJ1-1; possible D gene TRBD1, 5 bases. This CDR3 spans 13 amino acids. Trimming shortened V by 0 bases and J by 11 bases, and 13 bases separated the two germline ends. Germline V gives CDR1 MNHEY, CDR2 SVGAGI.

The chain joins TRBV12-3 or TRBV12-4 to TRBJ2-1, with 8 bases aligning to TRBD1. V lost 5 bases to trimming and J lost 9 bases; unmatched junction nucleotides: 6. This CDR3 has 13 amino acids. CDR3 residues: CASSPDRAGEQFF. In nucleotides, the CDR3 is TGTGCCAGCAGTCCGGACAGGGCGGGTGAGCAGTTCTTC.

The chain employs TRBV6-5 and TRBJ2-2, with TRBD2 identical over 7 bases. The CDR3 loop spans 14 amino acids. Germline CDR1 MNHEY, CDR2 SVGAGI. The J segment lost 6 bases and the V segment lost 7 bases, leaving 8 bases of the junction unmatched. The CDR3: CASKRTSFPGELFF. In DNA, the CDR3 is TGTGCCAGCAAAAGGACTAGTTTCCCCGGGGAGCTGTTTTTT.

The chain is built from TRBV5-4 and TRBJ2-5, with D maybe TRBD1 (6 bases). The CDR3 runs to 18 residues. The V end lost 2 bases, the J end lost 5 bases, and 25 bases lay between the germline ends. The germline V gene encodes CDR1 SGHNT and CDR2 YYREEE (reference sequence). CDR3 DNA sequence: TGTGCCAGCAGCTTCCACAGGGTAAATCTGGTACTTCAGGAGACCCAGTACTTC. It specifies CASSFHRVNLVLQETQYF.

The genes are TRBV6-5 and TRBJ1-4; 7 bases align to TRBD1. V lost 6 bases, J lost 8 bases, and 6 bases stayed unmatched. Per germline, CDR1 MNHEY and CDR2 SVGAGI. The CDR3 has 13 amino acids. The CDR3 region is CASSRGRNEKLFF. In DNA form, the CDR3 reads TGTGCCAGCAGCAGGGGGAGGAACGAAAAACTGTTTTTT.

The CDR3 is CASKWTALNSPLHF. CDR3 nucleotides: TGTGCCAGCAAATGGACAGCGTTAAATTCACCCCTCCACTTT. The V call is TRBV6-5, the J call TRBJ1-6, with a possible D match to TRBD1 (6 bases). Germline CDR1 MNHEY, CDR2 SVGAGI. The V gene lost 7 bases and the J gene lost 7 bases, with 14 bases spanning the gap. CDR3 length: 14 residues.

This clone was seen only once. V usage is TRBV6-5 and J usage is TRBJ1-1; weak D call: TRBD1 (5 bases). The V end lost 5 bases, the J end lost 1 base, and 11 bases lay between the germline ends. This CDR3 has 14 residues. Germline-derived CDR1 and CDR2 are MNHEY and SVGAGI. The CDR3 sequence is CASSTLQGNTEAFF. The CDR3 region has the DNA TGTGCCAGCAGTACTCTCCAGGGGAACACTGAAGCTTTCTTT.

The rearrangement joins TRBV19 to TRBJ1-1; D may be TRBD1 (6 bases). CDR1 and CDR2 (germline): LNHDA, SQIVND (reference sequence). Deletions cut 5 bases from V and 4 bases from J, with 17 bases between. CDR3 length: 15 residues. In DNA, the CDR3 is TGTGCCAGTAGTCTCTCGGCAGGGGCCGGCACTGAAGCTTTCTTT. Its translation is CASSLSAGAGTEAFF.

The V gene is TRBV15, the J gene TRBJ1-1, with 12 bases matching TRBD1. V lost 6 bases and J lost 6; bases outside the gene matches: 5. Germline CDR1 and CDR2: LNHNV and YYDKDF (reference sequence). The CDR3 extends over 14 amino acids. CDR3 in amino acids: CATSRGQGASEAFF. CDR3 nucleotides: TGTGCCACCAGTAGGGGACAGGGGGCCTCTGAAGCTTTCTTT.

This chain joins TRBV7-2 and TRBJ2-7, with 7 bases matching TRBD1. Per germline, CDR1 SGHTA and CDR2 FQGNSA. This CDR3 comprises 15 residues. V lost 2 bases, J lost 4 bases, and 8 bases stayed unmatched. The DNA for the CDR3 is TGTGCCAGCAGCTTATCCCGGGACAGAACTTACGAGCAGTACTTC. Its protein product is CASSLSRDRTYEQYF.

The chain has TRBV6-5 and TRBJ1-4; no firm D call. The CDR3 is 15 residues long. CDR1 is MNHEY and CDR2 is SVGAGI in the germline V gene. The V end lost 0 bases, the J end lost 3 bases, and 8 bases lay between the germline ends. CDR3 in DNA: TGTGCCAGCAGTTACTCTATTCAGGCTAATGAAAAACTGTTTTTT. Amino acid sequence: CASSYSIQANEKLFF.

This chain joins TRBV2 and TRBJ1-2, with a possible D match to TRBD1 (5 bases). The length of the CDR3 is 13 residues. V dropped 8 bases and J dropped 8 bases, with 18 bases sitting between them. The V gene's germline CDR1 is SNHLY and CDR2 FYNNEI. The CDR3 DNA follows: TGTGCCAGCTCGGCGGGACTTTCGGGGGGCTACACCTTC. This encodes CASSAGLSGGYTF.